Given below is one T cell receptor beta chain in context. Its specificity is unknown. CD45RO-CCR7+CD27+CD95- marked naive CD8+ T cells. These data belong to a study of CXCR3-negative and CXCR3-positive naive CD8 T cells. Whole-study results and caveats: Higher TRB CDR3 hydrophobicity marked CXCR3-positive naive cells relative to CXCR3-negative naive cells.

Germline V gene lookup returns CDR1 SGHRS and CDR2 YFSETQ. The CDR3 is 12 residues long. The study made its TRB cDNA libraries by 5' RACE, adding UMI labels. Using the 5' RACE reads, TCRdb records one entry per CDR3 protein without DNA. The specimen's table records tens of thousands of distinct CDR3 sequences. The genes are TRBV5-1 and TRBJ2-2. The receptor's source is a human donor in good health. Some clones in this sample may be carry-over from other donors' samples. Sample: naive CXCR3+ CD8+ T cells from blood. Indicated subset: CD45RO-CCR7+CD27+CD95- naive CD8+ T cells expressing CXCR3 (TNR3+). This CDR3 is CAISSRSGELFF.